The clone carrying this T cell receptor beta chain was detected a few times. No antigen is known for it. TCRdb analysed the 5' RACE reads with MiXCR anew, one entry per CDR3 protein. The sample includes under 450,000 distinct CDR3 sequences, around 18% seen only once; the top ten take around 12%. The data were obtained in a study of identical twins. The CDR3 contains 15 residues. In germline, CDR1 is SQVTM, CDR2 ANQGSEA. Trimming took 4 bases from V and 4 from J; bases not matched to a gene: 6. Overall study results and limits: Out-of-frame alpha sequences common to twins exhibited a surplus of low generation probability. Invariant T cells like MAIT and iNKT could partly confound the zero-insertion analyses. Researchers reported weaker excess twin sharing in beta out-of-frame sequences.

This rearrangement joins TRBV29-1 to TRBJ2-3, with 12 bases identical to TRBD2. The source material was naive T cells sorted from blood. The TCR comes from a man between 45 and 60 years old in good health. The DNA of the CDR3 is TGCAGCGTTGCCCGGACTAGCGGGGCCTCAGATACGCAGTATTTT. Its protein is CSVARTSGASDTQYF.